This T cell receptor beta chain emerged from a study of CD8 T cells in Susac syndrome. Sequencing targeted TCR beta in blood CD8+ and CD4+ T cells. The multiple sclerosis control cohort comprised treatment-naive individuals presenting with stable or active relapsing-remitting disease. Negative isolation was used for CD8+ and CD4+ T cells, and FACS enrichment was applied to TEMRA cells. This CDR3 spans 15 amino acids. Losses at the gene ends were 4 bases for V and 3 bases for J; bases not matched to a gene: 8. Germline V gives CDR1 SGHDT, CDR2 YYEEEE. RNA in amounts of roughly 0.45 to 1 ug was reverse transcribed with random hexamers. One entry per CDR3 protein results from TCRdb running MiXCR on the immunoSEQ multiplex PCR reads. The data hold 130,000 or so distinct CDR3 sequences, with around 75% observed a single time.

Material for sequencing was CD8+ T cells from PBMCs. The clonotype was recovered from a human donor with multiple sclerosis. The chain is built from TRBV5-6 and TRBJ1-1, with 8 positions matching TRBD1. This chain's CDR3 is CASSAQGAGDTEAFF. CDR3 DNA: TGTGCCAGCAGCGCCCAGGGGGCTGGGGACACTGAAGCTTTCTTT.